This T cell receptor beta chain was sequenced for a study of blood T cell repertoires in COVID-19. This CDR3 has 13 amino acids. The germline V gene has CDR1 SGHDT and CDR2 YYEEEE. Deletions cut 6 bases from V and 4 bases from J, with 13 bases between. Libraries were prepared by immunoSEQ multiplex PCR; TCRdb keeps only in-frame clonotypes and omits some of them. Here the sample spans hundreds of thousands of clones, roughly 88% being singletons. The chain carries TRBV5-6 and TRBJ1-2; D might be TRBD1 (6 bases). Sequencing was performed on PBMCs or T cells enriched from blood (not recorded which). The receptor comes from a woman aged 18-29 years who had been exposed to COVID-19. Here the CDR3 reads CASIVTGIYGYTF. Here the CDR3 DNA reads TGTGCCAGCATCGTTACAGGGATCTATGGCTACACCTTC.